This T cell receptor (beta chain) originates from a study of cytomegalovirus exposure and HLA in healthy donors. The CDR3 runs 13 residues. V was cut by 4 bases and J by 2 bases, with 5 bases left in between. Germline CDR1 is MGHDK and CDR2 is SYGVNS. TCRdb's copy holds only in-frame clones and misses some; the assay was immunoSEQ multiplex PCR. The data hold about 71,000 clones, with about 94% observed a single time. This clonotype was obtained from a woman in her late teens or twenties in good health and CMV-seronegative. The rearrangement joins TRBV25-1 to TRBJ2-2; D is ambiguous. Sequenced input: PBMCs. Written as DNA, the CDR3 is TGTGCCAGCAGTGGCAGTAACACCGGGGAGCTGTTTTTT. Amino acids: CASSGSNTGELFF.